Listed below are T cell receptor beta chains from one sample, sequenced in a study of shared clonotypes between healthy human individuals. Here immunoSEQ multiplex PCR was the method, and the copy in TCRdb shows in-frame clones only, minus some. The sample shows approximately 1,000,000 clones, 70% to 80% of them seen only once. The sample taken for sequencing was memory CD4+ T cells from PBMCs. These receptors all stem from a man younger than 35 in good health. Some clones in this sample may be carry-over from other donors' samples. Each CDR3 is given with its conserved first and last residue. Each record gives: CDR3 protein, CDR3 DNA, J gene, V gene, D gene, clone size. A D gene is named only where the DNA matches it firmly. For some rows the clone size is stated as once, few or many, or as a class when expanded; others skip it.

CASRTGASYEQYF,TGTGCCAGCCGGACCGGAGCCTCCTACGAGCAGTACTTC,TRBJ2-7,TRBV2,-,-
CASSTVYVGYTF,TGTGCCAGCAGTACCGTTTACGTTGGCTACACCTTC,TRBJ1-2,TRBV28,-,once
CASSLIVGPETTQYF,TGCGCCAGCAGCTTGATTGTGGGCCCGGAGACAACGCAGTATTTT,TRBJ2-3,TRBV5-1,-,-
CASTESRAPNEQYF,TGTGCCAGCACCGAGAGCCGGGCCCCCAACGAGCAGTACTTC,TRBJ2-7,TRBV6-5,-,-
CAISGLANRNEQFF,TGTGCCATCAGTGGGCTAGCGAATCGGAATGAGCAGTTCTTC,TRBJ2-1,TRBV10-3,-,-
CATAVNLYNEQFF,TGTGCCACAGCGGTAAACCTTTACAATGAGCAGTTCTTC,TRBJ2-1,TRBV10-3,-,-
CASSLAGNRAETQYF,TGCGCCAGCAGCTTGGCCGGGAACAGGGCAGAGACCCAGTACTTC,TRBJ2-5,TRBV5-1,-,once
CASSQGERSGYTF,TGCGCCAGCAGCCAAGGTGAACGGTCGGGCTACACCTTC,TRBJ1-2,TRBV4-3,-,-
CASSVGGREQPQHF,TGTGCCAGCAGCGTAGGGGGGCGAGAACAGCCCCAGCATTTT,TRBJ1-5,TRBV9,-,-
CASVLGSWSPGGETQYF,TGTGCCAGCGTTCTAGGGAGTTGGTCACCAGGGGGCGAGACCCAGTACTTC,TRBJ2-5,TRBV28,TRBD1,-
CSVEGLTRGVYEQYF,TGCAGCGTTGAAGGCCTCACCCGGGGCGTCTACGAGCAGTACTTC,TRBJ2-7,TRBV29-1,-,-
CASSESGGVYTGELFF,TGTGCCAGCAGTGAATCCGGGGGAGTTTACACCGGGGAGCTGTTTTTT,TRBJ2-2,TRBV2,-,-
CASSLDKVTQYF,TGTGCCAGCAGCTTAGATAAAGTAACGCAGTATTTT,TRBJ2-3,TRBV11-3,-,-
CASSAVGSSGQPQHF,TGTGCCAGCAGCGCGGTCGGATCCTCGGGGCAGCCCCAGCATTTT,TRBJ1-5,TRBV9,-,-
CASSPIGGGETQYF,TGTGCCAGCAGCCCCATTGGGGGAGGAGAGACCCAGTACTTC,TRBJ2-5,TRBV7-3,-,once
CASGLLQGIGELFF,TGTGCCAGCGGGCTCCTACAGGGGATCGGGGAGCTGTTTTTT,TRBJ2-2,TRBV28,TRBD1,-
CASSIEPPGRGREETQYF,TGTGCCAGTAGTATAGAACCCCCGGGGCGGGGGAGAGAAGAGACCCAGTACTTC,TRBJ2-5,TRBV19,TRBD2,-
CAIKREDEQFF,TGTGCCATCAAAAGGGAGGATGAGCAGTTCTTC,TRBJ2-1,TRBV10-3,-,-
CASSIGQPGDTIYF,TGTGCCAGCAGCATTGGACAGCCTGGGGACACCATATATTTT,TRBJ1-3,TRBV11-1,-,few
CASRGVGGTLNTEAFF,TGTGCCAGCAGAGGAGTGGGGGGGACACTGAACACTGAAGCTTTCTTT,TRBJ1-1,TRBV9,-,-
CASSQSTGSYGYTF,TGTGCCAGCAGCCAATCTACAGGTTCCTATGGCTACACCTTC,TRBJ1-2,TRBV5-5,-,few
CASRDTGTGGYGYTF,TGTGCCAGCAGGGACACCGGGACAGGGGGCTATGGCTACACCTTC,TRBJ1-2,TRBV28,TRBD1,few
CASSVDSGGGTDTQYF,TGTGCCAGCAGCGTAGATTCAGGGGGCGGCACAGATACGCAGTATTTT,TRBJ2-3,TRBV9,TRBD1,-
CATSLSAGASYEQYF,TGTGCCACCAGCTTGTCCGCGGGGGCCTCCTACGAGCAGTACTTC,TRBJ2-7,TRBV15,-,-
CASSLLDIAEAFF,TGTGCCAGCAGTTTATTGGACATAGCTGAAGCTTTCTTT,TRBJ1-1,TRBV28,-,once
CSVEDPGQESYNEQFF,TGCAGCGTTGAAGACCCGGGACAGGAGTCCTACAATGAGCAGTTCTTC,TRBJ2-1,TRBV29-1,TRBD1,-
CASHRSADTQYF,TGTGCCAGCCACAGGAGCGCCGATACGCAGTATTTT,TRBJ2-3,TRBV6-6,-,-
CASSEAGIYNERQFF,TGTGCCAGCAGCGAGGCGGGCATCTACAATGAGCGGCAGTTCTTC,TRBJ2-1,TRBV2,-,-
CASIVEAKNIQYF,TGTGCCAGCATAGTCGAGGCCAAAAACATTCAGTACTTC,TRBJ2-4,TRBV2,-,-